One sample yielded the 20 T cell receptor beta chains listed below, sequenced in a study of regulatory T cells in long-lasting Graves disease. Specified time point: persistent/refractory GD, antithyroid drugs over 5 years with positive TRAb. PBMC-extracted RNA yielded the TCR library. Through Arm-PCR of CDR3 regions and iRepertoire HTBI primers, TCR beta libraries were built. TCRdb processed the multiplex PCR reads anew with MiXCR; each CDR3 protein has one entry. The sample records hundreds of thousands of distinct CDR3 sequences, 21% being singletons. The sequencing used peripheral blood mononuclear cells (PBMCs), collected when the disease was refractory, from a patient treated with antithyroid drugs. The receptors derive from a female donor with Graves disease.

This clonotype was seen many times. V gene TRBV18 combines with J gene TRBJ2-4, with D possibly called TRBD1 or TRBD2 (5 bases each). V lost 2 bases and J lost 2, with 10 bases in between. Germline loops: CDR1 KGHSH, CDR2 LQKENI. This CDR3 is built from 15 residues. The DNA of the CDR3 is TGTGCCAGCTCACCAGCCGGGACCCCCAAAAACATTCAGTACTTC. Translated: CASSPAGTPKNIQYF.

This clonotype was detected ten times or more. The rearrangement links TRBV27 to TRBJ1-1; D uncertain. In germline, CDR1 is MNHEY, CDR2 SMNVEV (reference sequence). V dropped 7 bases and J dropped 1 base, with 16 bases sitting between them. This CDR3 has 15 amino acids. For the CDR3, the DNA is TGTGCCAGCATTACTTACAAGGGCCGGAACACTGAAGCTTTCTTT. Its protein is CASITYKGRNTEAFF.

This chain joins TRBV20-1 and TRBJ2-7; 9 bases agree with TRBD1. The CDR3 extends over 13 amino acids. CDR1 DFQATT and CDR2 SNEGSKA come from the germline V gene (reference sequence). The V and J ends lost 6 bases and 5 bases, in that order; junction bases with no gene match: 8. In DNA, the CDR3 is TGCAGTGCCCTCCCGGGACAGGGTAACGAGCAGTACTTC. Translated: CSALPGQGNEQYF.

At least ten counts were recorded for this clonotype. This chain uses TRBV28 with TRBJ2-7, with D unclear. V was clipped by 3 bases and J by 2 bases, with 8 bases between them. The CDR3 runs 13 residues. Germline V gene data show CDR1 as MDHEN and CDR2 as SYDVKM. The CDR3 spells CASSFSMPYEQYF. CDR3 DNA: TGTGCCAGCAGTTTTTCGATGCCCTACGAGCAGTACTTC.

J is TRBJ1-1 and V is TRBV29-1; no definite D call. Germline V gene data show CDR1 as SQVTM and CDR2 as ANQGSEA. Trimming pared 4 bases from V and 4 bases from J, leaving 13 bases between. The CDR3 extends over 13 amino acids. As DNA, the CDR3 is TGCAGCGTTGGACGGGCTTTGGGCACTGAAGCTTTCTTT. This sequence encodes CSVGRALGTEAFF.

This clonotype was observed a few times. This sequence joins TRBV18 and TRBJ1-1; D not certain. Trimming shortened V by 6 bases and J by 3 bases, and 11 bases separated the two germline ends. This CDR3 has 13 amino acids. Germline CDR1 and CDR2: KGHSH and LQKENI. The CDR3 DNA is TGTGCCAGCTCTCAGAGGGAGGACACTGAAGCTTTCTTT. As protein: CASSQREDTEAFF.

Many counts were recorded for this clonotype. The chain has TRBV28 and TRBJ2-7; 10 bases map to TRBD1. The CDR3 consists of 13 residues. Looked up from germline, CDR1 is MDHEN and CDR2 is SYDVKM. V dropped 10 bases and J dropped 6; count of bases not matched to a gene: 9. This CDR3 is CATHRDRGFEQYF. DNA of the CDR3: TGTGCCACCCACCGGGACAGGGGTTTCGAGCAGTACTTC.

This clonotype was seen repeatedly, ten times or more. The V and J genes are TRBV5-1 and TRBJ1-1, with D maybe TRBD1 (6 bases). The CDR3 contains 14 residues. The ends were cut back, 4 bases at V and 2 bases at J, with 12 bases in the middle. Germline V gene sequence: CDR1 SGHRS, CDR2 YFSETQ. CDR3 loop: CASSGDNQNTEAFF. CDR3 DNA: TGCGCCAGCAGCGGGGACAACCAAAACACTGAAGCTTTCTTT.

At least ten counts were recorded for this clonotype. This chain joins TRBV6-1 and TRBJ1-5; TRBD1 matches at 10 bases. V was clipped by 5 bases and J by 4 bases; unmatched bases: 5. The germline CDR1 and CDR2 sequences are MNHNS and SASEGT. The length of the CDR3 is 15 residues. CDR3 bases: TGTGCCAGCAGTACCCAGGGACAGGGGAATCAGCCCCAGCATTTT. Its protein product is CASSTQGQGNQPQHF.

This clonotype was found many times. This chain joins TRBV7-8 and TRBJ1-5; perhaps TRBD1 as D (5 bases). The CDR3 is made up of 13 amino acids. V lost 1 base to trimming and J lost 6 bases, with 7 bases between them. Germline CDR1 reads SGHVS; CDR2 reads FQNEAQ. The CDR3 loop reads CASSLGRGQPQHF. In DNA form, the CDR3 reads TGTGCCAGCAGCTTAGGGAGGGGTCAGCCCCAGCATTTT.

This clonotype was seen repeatedly, ten times or more. CDR3 loop: CASSLALGLDYEQYF. The DNA for the CDR3 is TGTGCCAGCAGTTTAGCTCTCGGACTAGACTACGAGCAGTACTTC. This chain links TRBV27 with TRBJ2-7; 7 bases match TRBD2. The trim removed 2 bases at V and 3 bases at J, leaving 7 bases unmatched. The CDR3 length is 15 residues. The germline V gene encodes CDR1 MNHEY and CDR2 SMNVEV (reference sequence).

This clonotype was recorded at least ten times. The rearrangement uses TRBV20-1 and TRBJ1-6; D uncertain. Germline V gene data show CDR1 as DFQATT and CDR2 as SNEGSKA (reference sequence). The CDR3 is made up of 14 amino acids. CDR3 nucleotides: TGCGGATTACAGAGGACTGTGGGGAATTCACCCCTCCACTTT. It translates to CGLQRTVGNSPLHF.

This clonotype showed up just a few times. The V gene is TRBV28, the J gene TRBJ2-7; perhaps TRBD2 as D (7 bases). Germline CDR1 and CDR2: MDHEN and SYDVKM. Trimming stripped 6 bases from V and 1 base from J, with 19 bases between. The CDR3 is 16 residues long. The CDR3 here is CASSPNGGGASYEQYF. The CDR3 region has the DNA TGTGCCAGCAGCCCAAATGGGGGGGGCGCATCCTACGAGCAGTACTTC.

About this clonotype: This could be a read error, since a much larger clone is one nucleotide away. The chain has TRBV6-2 or TRBV6-3 and TRBJ2-5; D uncertain. V lost 5 bases to trimming and J lost 2 bases, with 9 bases between them. Germline V CDR1 and CDR2: MNHEY, SVGEGT. CDR3 length: 13 residues. The DNA of the CDR3 is TGTGCCAGCAGTGAGAGCATACAAGAGACCCAGTACTTC. Translation: CASSESIQETQYF.

This clonotype turned up a few times. The V call is TRBV20-1, the J call TRBJ2-5; D unclear. V shed 2 bases and J shed 0 bases, with 7 bases lying between them. CDR3 length: 13 residues. Germline CDR1 is DFQATT and CDR2 is SNEGSKA (reference sequence). The CDR3 DNA reads TGCAGTGCTAGATCCTCTCACCAAGAGACCCAGTACTTC. This translates into CSARSSHQETQYF.

This clonotype was counted ten times or more. The chain recombines TRBV7-2 with TRBJ1-2; D gene ambiguous. The germline CDR1 and CDR2 sequences are SGHTA and FQGNSA. Trimming removed 4 bases from V and 8 bases from J, with 8 bases in between. The CDR3 is 11 amino acids. The CDR3: CASSSLGGYTF. CDR3 bases: TGTGCCAGCAGCTCTCTGGGCGGCTACACCTTC.

This clonotype was detected many times. V is TRBV19 and J is TRBJ2-6, with D unclear. The CDR3 has 14 residues. The germline CDR1 and CDR2 sequences are LNHDA and SQIVND (reference sequence). V was cut by 9 bases and J by 4 bases, with 13 bases left in between. The CDR3 is CASMVGFGANVLTF. CDR3 DNA: TGTGCCAGCATGGTTGGGTTCGGGGCCAACGTCCTGACTTTC.

The table lists this clonotype with a few counts. The gene calls are TRBV24-1 and TRBJ2-5, with 11 bases that match TRBD2. This CDR3 comprises 17 residues. The germline V gene has CDR1 KGHDR and CDR2 SFDVKD. The V and J ends lost 4 bases and 2 bases, in that order; junction bases with no gene match: 8. The CDR3 DNA follows: TGTGCCACCAGTGAGGGGGGACTAGCGGACCTACAAGAGACCCAGTACTTC. This gives the protein CATSEGGLADLQETQYF.

This clonotype was recorded at least ten times. V and J are TRBV3-1 and TRBJ2-7, with a weak D call TRBD1 (5 bases). The CDR3 has 15 amino acids. V dropped 1 base and J dropped 0 bases, with 10 bases sitting between them. Germline lookup yields CDR1 LGHDT and CDR2 YNNKEL (reference sequence). The CDR3 protein is CASSQVFDSSYEQYF. The CDR3 nucleotides read TGTGCCAGCAGCCAAGTTTTCGACAGCTCCTACGAGCAGTACTTC.

Ten or more counts support this clonotype. This chain's CDR3 is CASSLLGGLHGYTF. In DNA form, the CDR3 reads TGTGCCAGCAGTTTATTGGGGGGGCTCCATGGCTACACCTTC. This chain uses TRBV28 with TRBJ1-2; TRBD1 is a possible D gene (6 bases). From germline, CDR1 is MDHEN and CDR2 SYDVKM. The CDR3 extends over 14 amino acids. V was pared by 1 base and J by 6 bases, with 12 bases between.